A single sample gave rise to the 25 T cell receptor beta chains below, sequenced in a study of blood T cell repertoires in COVID-19. Clones were read by immunoSEQ multiplex PCR, and TCRdb kept only the in-frame ones, dropping some. The sample lists about 210,000 clones, around 83% occurring once. The sample was peripheral blood. These receptors all stem from a man aged 50 to 60 with active or convalescent COVID-19.

CDR3 loop: CASSQDGQGALGYTF. The CDR3 region has the DNA TGCGCCAGCAGCCAAGATGGACAGGGAGCTCTTGGCTACACCTTC. The rearrangement uses TRBV4-1 and TRBJ1-2; 8 bases agree with TRBD1. This CDR3 contains 15 residues. J lost 7 bases, V lost 0 bases, and 7 bases had no gene match. Germline V gene sequence: CDR1 MGHRA, CDR2 YSYEKL.

V and J are TRBV4-1 and TRBJ2-1; 13 bases are a match to TRBD2. Germline V gene lookup returns CDR1 MGHRA and CDR2 YSYEKL. J was trimmed by 0 bases and V by 1 base; bases with no gene match: 12. This CDR3 is built from 21 residues. The CDR3 protein is CASSQVGIGTSGTSSYNEQFF. The DNA of the CDR3 is TGCGCCAGCAGCCAAGTGGGAATTGGGACTAGCGGGACAAGCTCCTACAATGAGCAGTTCTTC.

The chain couples TRBV3-1 (or the pseudogene TRBV3-2) to TRBJ2-1, with 9 bases fitting TRBD2. This CDR3 has 13 residues. In germline, CDR1 is LGHDT, CDR2 YNNKEL (reference sequence). V was pared by 4 bases and J by 10 bases, with 5 bases of the junction left unmatched. Here the CDR3 reads CASSPGLAREQFF. The CDR3 nucleotides are TGTGCCAGCAGCCCGGGACTAGCAAGGGAGCAGTTCTTC.

This clone was counted between two and nine times. J is TRBJ1-6 and V is TRBV10-3; tentative D call: TRBD1 (5 bases). The CDR3 has 15 residues. Trimming shortened V by 3 bases and J by 7 bases, and 13 bases separated the two germline ends. Looked up from germline, CDR1 is ENHRY and CDR2 is SYGVKD. The DNA for the CDR3 is TGTGCCATCAGTGACCCAAGAAGGACAAATTCACCCCTCCACTTT. This gives the protein CAISDPRRTNSPLHF.

J is TRBJ2-2 and V is TRBV11-3; 8 bases agree with TRBD1. CDR1 is SGHNT, CDR2 YENEEA, per germline. J lost 6 bases, V lost 6 bases, and 0 bases had no gene match. The CDR3 covers 12 residues. The CDR3 loop is CASRTGAGELFF. CDR3 DNA sequence: TGTGCCAGCAGGACAGGGGCCGGGGAGCTGTTTTTT.

The rearrangement uses TRBV19 and TRBJ1-1; D is possibly TRBD1 (5 bases). Germline CDR1 reads LNHDA; CDR2 reads SQIVND (reference sequence). V was shortened by 1 base and J by 2 bases, with 11 bases between the two germline ends. The CDR3 totals 15 residues. This chain's CDR3 is CASSIGNRFNTEAFF. CDR3 bases: TGTGCCAGTAGTATAGGAAACAGGTTTAACACTGAAGCTTTCTTT.

The V and J genes are TRBV11-1 and TRBJ2-5; 7 bases are shared with TRBD2. V trimming: 6 bases; J trimming: 4 bases; junction bases outside the gene matches: 14. The CDR3 is made up of 16 amino acids. The germline V gene encodes CDR1 SGHAT and CDR2 FQDESV (reference sequence). In nucleotides, the CDR3 is TGTGCCAGCAGTAGCGGGTCTGGGGTAGGGAGAGAGACCCAGTACTTC. Protein: CASSSGSGVGRETQYF.

The CDR3 nucleotides read TGTGCCACCAGCCTGGACAGGTCCTACGAGCAGTACTTC. Translated, it gives CATSLDRSYEQYF. V and J are TRBV15 and TRBJ2-7; 7 positions agree with TRBD1. This CDR3 is built from 13 residues. CDR1 is LNHNV and CDR2 is YYDKDF in the germline V gene (reference sequence). With 5 bases clipped from V and 1 base from J, the junction kept 2 bases outside the gene matches.

CDR3 region: CASSLLGGAFF. The CDR3 nucleotides are TGTGCCAGCAGCTTACTCGGAGGAGCTTTCTTT. The rearrangement links TRBV5-5 to TRBJ1-1; D is ambiguous. The germline V gene has CDR1 SGHKS and CDR2 YYEKEE (reference sequence). The germline V and J ends were trimmed by 2 bases and 10 bases, with 9 bases remaining between them. The CDR3 consists of 11 residues.

V and J are TRBV11-2 and TRBJ2-1, with 7 bases identical to TRBD1. The V gene's germline CDR1 is SGHAT and CDR2 FQNNGV. The CDR3 spans 11 residues. The V and J ends lost 5 bases and 14 bases, in that order; junction bases with no gene match: 6. The CDR3 protein is CASSAGTVEFF. For the CDR3, the DNA is TGTGCCAGCAGCGCCGGGACAGTGGAGTTCTTC.

The genes are TRBV27 and TRBJ1-5; D remains ambiguous. The germline V gene has CDR1 MNHEY and CDR2 SMNVEV (reference sequence). The ends were cut back, 3 bases at V and 4 bases at J, with 13 bases in the middle. CDR3 length: 15 residues. The CDR3, as DNA: TGTGCCAGCAGTTTTGTCGGAGATGCGAATCAGCCCCAGCATTTT. It encodes CASSFVGDANQPQHF.

The chain links TRBV28 to TRBJ2-7, with 13 nucleotides matching TRBD2. V lost 7 bases, J lost 6 bases, and 15 bases stayed unmatched. Per germline, CDR1 MDHEN and CDR2 SYDVKM. The CDR3 extends over 17 amino acids. The DNA for the CDR3 is TGTGCCAGCACCATTTGGGGCCGGACTAGCGGGAGACGCGAGCAGTACTTC. Translating it yields CASTIWGRTSGRREQYF.

The rearrangement links TRBV24-1 to TRBJ1-5; D unresolved. The V end lost 2 bases, the J end lost 9 bases, and 10 bases lay between the germline ends. The CDR3 is made up of 13 amino acids. The germline V gene has CDR1 KGHDR and CDR2 SFDVKD. CDR3 in amino acids: CATSDSGFRPQHF. In DNA form, the CDR3 reads TGTGCCACCAGTGATTCGGGATTTCGGCCCCAGCATTTT.

The chain uses TRBV18 and TRBJ2-3; possibly TRBD2 for D (5 bases). The CDR3 extends over 15 amino acids. V lost 6 bases and J 2 bases, leaving 15 bases between the germline ends. Per germline, CDR1 KGHSH and CDR2 LQKENI. DNA for the CDR3: TGTGCCAGCTCCCCCGGGATCCTAATCACAGATACGCAGTATTTT. It codes for CASSPGILITDTQYF. The variable domain in full, with the rest retrieved from reference TRBV18 and TRBJ2-3, is NAGVMQNPRHLVRRRGQEARLRCSPMKGHSHVYWYRQLPEEGLKFMVYLQKENIIDESGMPKERFSAEFPKEGPSILRIQQVVRGDSAAYFCASSPGILITDTQYFGPGTRLTVL.

This clone was seen only a few times. V and J are TRBV5-1 and TRBJ2-5; 7 positions match TRBD1. V lost 2 bases and J lost 2; bases outside the gene matches: 9. Per germline, CDR1 SGHRS and CDR2 YFSETQ. There are 16 residues in the CDR3. The CDR3 DNA sequence: TGCGCCAGCAGCTTCGCCCCTGGGACAGTACAAGAGACCCAGTACTTC. It is translated as CASSFAPGTVQETQYF.

CDR3 sequence: CASSLEWQGAEEQFF. For the CDR3, the DNA is TGCGCCAGCAGCTTGGAGTGGCAGGGGGCTGAGGAGCAGTTCTTC. This sequence joins TRBV5-1 and TRBJ2-1; 8 nucleotides agree with TRBD1. Germline lookup yields CDR1 SGHRS and CDR2 YFSETQ. Trimming took 0 bases from V and 10 from J; bases not matched to a gene: 9. The CDR3 spans 15 residues.

Regarding this clone: One junction end disagrees with the germline gene, perhaps due to a read error. The V call is TRBV7-7, the J call TRBJ2-1, with D perhaps matching TRBD2 (7 bases). The CDR3 contains 15 residues. The germline V gene encodes CDR1 SSHAT and CDR2 FNYEAQ (reference sequence). In DNA form, the CDR3 reads TGTGCTAGCAGCCCGAGACTAGGAGGGGGGGGTGAGCAGTTCTTC. Translation: CASSPRLGGGGEQFF.

The rearrangement joins TRBV18 to TRBJ2-5; TRBD2 matches 8 bases. CDR1 is KGHSH and CDR2 is LQKENI in the germline V gene. V gave up 5 bases and J gave up 0 bases; unmatched junction bases: 11. The CDR3 spans 17 residues. The CDR3 protein is CASSASSGGAYQETQYF. For the CDR3, the DNA is TGTGCCAGCTCAGCCTCGTCCGGGGGGGCCTACCAAGAGACCCAGTACTTC. The variable domain in full, completed from reference TRBV18 and TRBJ2-5, reads NAGVMQNPRHLVRRRGQEARLRCSPMKGHSHVYWYRQLPEEGLKFMVYLQKENIIDESGMPKERFSAEFPKEGPSILRIQQVVRGDSAAYFCASSASSGGAYQETQYFGPGTRLLVL.

V and J are TRBV6-1 and TRBJ2-1; the match to TRBD2 covers 12 bases. The J segment lost 4 bases and the V segment lost 2 bases, leaving 3 bases of the junction unmatched. The CDR3 length is 16 residues. The germline CDR1 and CDR2 sequences are MNHNS and SASEGT. The CDR3 nucleotides read TGTGCCAGCAGTGAAACCCTAGCGGGGGGGTACAATGAGCAGTTCTTC. Amino acid sequence: CASSETLAGGYNEQFF.

This clone was seen a few times. The chain employs TRBV27 and TRBJ1-5, with D perhaps TRBD1 (5 bases). The CDR3 extends over 16 amino acids. With 3 bases removed from V and 4 bases from J, the gap between germline ends came to 16 bases. From germline, CDR1 is MNHEY and CDR2 SMNVEV (reference sequence). The CDR3 here is CASSFGSGGGNQPQHF. The CDR3 DNA is TGTGCCAGCAGTTTTGGTTCGGGGGGTGGGAATCAGCCCCAGCATTTT.

The chain recombines TRBV7-3 with TRBJ2-3, with 10 bases that match TRBD2. There are 18 residues in the CDR3. V gave up 2 bases and J gave up 5 bases; unmatched junction bases: 13. Germline CDR1 is SGHTA and CDR2 is FQGTGA. CDR3 coding DNA: TGTGCCAGCAGCTTACTTGGACTAGCGGCCCCTACACGAGATACGCAGTATTTT. Translation gives CASSLLGLAAPTRDTQYF.

The V and J genes are TRBV7-2 and TRBJ2-7, with unresolved D. The V end was cut by 5 bases, the J end by 4 bases, with 9 bases between. Germline values: CDR1 SGHTA, CDR2 FQGNSA. This CDR3 region has 12 residues. The CDR3 loop is CASSPFRYEQYF. In nucleotides, the CDR3 is TGTGCCAGCAGCCCATTTCGGTACGAGCAGTACTTC.

This chain connects TRBV7-9 to TRBJ1-5; TRBD1 aligns across 10 bases. The V gene's germline CDR1 is SEHNR and CDR2 FQNEAQ (reference sequence). After removal of 5 bases from V and 5 bases from J, the junction contained 3 bases not matched to a gene. There are 14 residues in the CDR3. The DNA of the CDR3 is TGTGCCAGCAGCCCCGGACAGGGGGATCAGCCCCAGCATTTT. The encoded protein is CASSPGQGDQPQHF.

The chain recombines TRBV6-6 with TRBJ2-7, with no clear D. The germline CDR1 and CDR2 sequences are MNHNY and SVGAGI (reference sequence). The CDR3 has 16 residues. Trimming took off 0 bases at V and 0 bases at J, with 12 bases between the two ends. Written as DNA, the CDR3 is TGTGCCAGCAGTTACTCTGGCCGATTATCCTCCTACGAGCAGTACTTC. Protein: CASSYSGRLSSYEQYF.

This chain joins TRBV9 and TRBJ2-7; a possible D gene is TRBD2 (6 bases). This CDR3 comprises 14 residues. V gave up 0 bases and J gave up 1 base, with 8 bases separating them. Germline V gene data show CDR1 as SGDLS and CDR2 as YYNGEE. The CDR3 loop reads CASSVGLGSYEQYF. In DNA, the CDR3 is TGTGCCAGCAGCGTAGGACTAGGGTCCTACGAGCAGTACTTC.